This T cell receptor (beta chain) originates from a study of metastatic and nonmetastatic thyroid tumors. V was cut by 2 bases and J by 9 bases, with 19 bases left in between. The CDR3 is 15 amino acids. Germline V gene data show CDR1 as MDHEN and CDR2 as SYDVKM. Thyroid surgery had not been preceded by any treatment in any patient. This clone was observed a handful of times. Authors' analysis steps: The study built a papillary thyroid cancer distant-metastasis classifier from CDR3 differences across clinicopathological groups. TCRdb reanalyzed the PCR reads via MiXCR. The V and J calls were not made by the authors but by TCRdb's processing. The repertoire consists of about 4,600 clones, with around 19% occurring once and the leading ten covering 20% to 25%.

V and J are TRBV28 and TRBJ2-5; TRBD2 is a possible D gene (7 bases). The sequencing input was adjacent normal tissue. The sequence was obtained from a male donor with papillary thyroid cancer or a benign thyroid nodule (not recorded which). Some clones in this sample may be carry-over from other donors' samples. Written as DNA, the CDR3 is TGTGCCAGCAGTTTAGGGGGGGGCCGTCAGAAGCCCCAGTACTTC. This encodes CASSLGGGRQKPQYF.